These T cell receptor beta chains were read from a single sample in a study of T cell repertoires in aging, cancer and after chemotherapy. TCRdb reprocessed the multiplex PCR reads with MiXCR, giving one entry per CDR3 protein. The repertoire includes some 9,300 distinct CDR3 sequences, around two fifths of them detected once, and roughly 1.5% sits in the top ten. The sample was blood. These receptors came from a human donor in good health. The CDR3 runs from the conserved cysteine through the conserved F or W. D genes are given only for firm matches. Size is omitted from some rows. Given values are once, few, many or a class for expanded clones.

j_call clone_size d_call v_call cdr3_nt cdr3_aa
TRBJ1-5 NA TRBD1 TRBV6-1 TGTGCCAGCAGTGGGGACAGGGGGCCCAATCAGCCCCAGCATTTT CASSGDRGPNQPQHF
TRBJ2-5 NA NA TRBV20-1 TGCAGTGCTAGAGGCAACAGGGTCCAAGAGACCCAGTATTTC CSARGNRVQETQYF
TRBJ1-5 few NA TRBV4-2 TGTGCCAGCAGCCAAGATGGGGGAAATCAGCCCCAGCATTTT CASSQDGGNQPQHF
TRBJ1-2 NA NA TRBV20-1 TGCAGTGCTAGAGATCGACAGGTCGGGAACTATGGCTACACCTTC CSARDRQVGNYGYTF
TRBJ2-1 NA NA TRBV27 TGTGCCAGCAGTTTGAGTGGGGAAAATGAGCAGTTCTTC CASSLSGENEQFF
TRBJ2-7 few NA TRBV6-5 TGTGCCAGCAGTTACTCGATGGTACAGAGCTCCTACGAGCAGTACTTC CASSYSMVQSSYEQYF
TRBJ2-3 NA NA TRBV28 TGTGCCAGCAGTCGAGACATGGGGCGCACAGATACGCAGTATTTT CASSRDMGRTDTQYF
TRBJ1-2 NA NA TRBV6-5 TGTGCCAGCAGTTACTCGATCAGGGGCTATGGCTACACCTTC CASSYSIRGYGYTF
TRBJ2-1 NA TRBD1 TRBV6-4 TGTGCCAGCAGTGAGAGGACAGGGACCTACAATGAGCAGTTCTTC CASSERTGTYNEQFF
TRBJ1-6 NA NA TRBV5-1 TGCGCCAGCAGCTTGGGAGTTCACAGGGCGGATTCACCCCTCCACTTT CASSLGVHRADSPLHF
TRBJ2-6 NA NA TRBV5-1 TGCGCCAGCAGTGACGGCGGCTTTGGGGCCAACGTCCTGACTTTC CASSDGGFGANVLTF
TRBJ2-3 NA NA TRBV6-5 TGTGCCAGCAGTTACTGGTCTAGCACAGATACGCAGTATTTT CASSYWSSTDTQYF
TRBJ2-7 NA NA TRBV5-5 TGTGCCAGCAGCTTGCTCCCCCATAGCTCCTACGAGCAGTACTTC CASSLLPHSSYEQYF
TRBJ2-6 NA NA TRBV19 TGTGCCAGTAGGGTAACTGGGGCCAACGTCCTGACTTTC CASRVTGANVLTF
TRBJ2-1 NA TRBD2 TRBV20-1 TGCAGTGCAGTAGCGGGTAGCTCCTACAATGAGCAGTTCTTC CSAVAGSSYNEQFF
TRBJ1-2 few TRBD1 TRBV7-2 TGTGCCAGCAGCTTGTTTACGGGACAGTACTATGGCTACACCTTC CASSLFTGQYYGYTF
TRBJ1-1 NA NA TRBV5-4 TGTGCCAGCAGCGCACAAGTGAACACTGAAGCTTTCTTT CASSAQVNTEAFF
TRBJ2-2 NA TRBD2 TRBV7-6 TGTGCCAGCAGCTTGGGTAGCGGGGGCACCGGGGAGCTGTTTTTT CASSLGSGGTGELFF
TRBJ1-1 once TRBD1 TRBV18 TGTGCCAGCTCACCTGACAGGGGGGGATTTGAAGCTTTCTTT CASSPDRGGFEAFF
TRBJ1-6 NA NA TRBV30 TGTGCCTGGAGTTACGGAGCGGCGTCGAATTCACCCCTCCACTTT CAWSYGAASNSPLHF